Shown below are 4 T cell receptor beta chains from a single sample sequenced in a study of Graves' ophthalmopathy and Graves' hyperthyroidism. CDR3 regions of TCR beta were amplified from RNA transcripts. HTBI primers were employed in first-round RT-PCR, then a second-round multiplex PCR followed. TCRdb re-called the multiplex PCR reads with MiXCR, one entry per CDR3 protein. The table has 150,000 to 200,000 distinct CDR3 sequences, under 45% seen once. The source material was peripheral blood. All receptors derive from a man in his thirties or forties with Graves' ophthalmopathy.

This clonotype was observed a few times. The chain joins TRBV6-1 to TRBJ2-5; 7 bases are shared with TRBD1. The CDR3 loop spans 14 amino acids. The germline V gene has CDR1 MNHNS and CDR2 SASEGT. V was clipped by 6 bases and J by 9 bases; unmatched bases: 13. The CDR3 here is CASRDGGQAGAQYF. CDR3 nucleotides: TGTGCCAGCAGGGATGGCGGACAGGCTGGGGCCCAGTACTTC.

This clonotype was detected only a few times. This chain connects TRBV10-3 to TRBJ1-2; no reliable D call. Trimming cost V 4 bases and J 6 bases, with 15 bases left between them. The CDR3 extends over 14 amino acids. The V gene's germline CDR1 is ENHRY and CDR2 SYGVKD. The CDR3 sequence: CAISAGPGRDGYTF. The DNA of the CDR3 is TGTGCCATCAGTGCCGGTCCAGGAAGAGATGGCTACACCTTC.

This clonotype was seen repeatedly, ten times or more. A much larger clone is a single base away; this may be a read error. This chain connects TRBV27 to TRBJ2-5; TRBD2 aligns across 7 bases. Germline CDR1 is MNHEY and CDR2 is SMNVEV (reference sequence). V was pared by 5 bases and J by 5 bases, with 17 bases of the junction left unmatched. The CDR3 covers 17 residues. DNA for the CDR3: TGTGCCAGCAGTCCGAGGCGCAGGGCGGGAGTTGGGGAGACCCAGTACTTC. Translation gives CASSPRRRAGVGETQYF.

Many counts were recorded for this clonotype. This sequence joins TRBV4-1 and TRBJ2-7; D is possibly TRBD2 (5 bases). The V end lost 1 base, the J end lost 0 bases, and 10 bases lay between the germline ends. Per germline, CDR1 MGHRA and CDR2 YSYEKL. The CDR3 covers 15 residues. The CDR3 nucleotides read TGCGCCAGCAGCCAAGGGGAAGGGAGCTCCTACGAGCAGTACTTC. This translates into CASSQGEGSSYEQYF.